The 26 T cell receptor beta chains below all came from one sample that was sequenced in a study of PD-1 blockade in classical Hodgkin lymphoma. The time point denotes: cycle 4 day 1 (C4D1), after 6 weeks of nivolumab. Every patient had relapsed following autologous stem cell transplantation, and cohorts differed in brentuximab vedotin exposure. Profiled with immunoSEQ multiplex PCR; TCRdb holds only in-frame clones, not every one. The sample lists approximately 61,000 clones, around nine tenths occurring once. The specimen comprised peripheral blood mononuclear cells (PBMCs), sampled before the fourth cycle of nivolumab. Receptors originate from a human donor with classical Hodgkin lymphoma.

This clone turned up a few times. The V gene is TRBV18, the J gene TRBJ1-6; possible D gene TRBD1, 5 bases. The CDR3 totals 15 residues. In germline, CDR1 is KGHSH, CDR2 LQKENI. V was shortened by 1 base and J by 10 bases, with 14 bases between the two germline ends. Here the CDR3 DNA reads TGTGCCAGCTCACCACAGCAGGGTTACGGATCACCCCTCCACTTT. Translating gives CASSPQQGYGSPLHF.

The chain couples TRBV7-2 to TRBJ1-5; D gene ambiguous. This CDR3 is 13 amino acids long. The germline CDR1 and CDR2 sequences are SGHTA and FQGNSA. V was shortened by 2 bases and J by 3 bases, with 5 bases between the two germline ends. The CDR3 protein is CASSLNVNQPQHF. The CDR3 bases are TGTGCCAGCAGCTTAAACGTCAATCAGCCCCAGCATTTT.

This clone was counted a single time. This chain connects TRBV19 to TRBJ2-4; 11 nucleotides align to TRBD1. This CDR3 is 19 amino acids long. Losses at the gene ends were 9 bases for V and 2 bases for J; bases not matched to a gene: 18. The germline CDR1 and CDR2 sequences are LNHDA and SQIVND (reference sequence). The CDR3 is CASEGTGGLAGLTKNIQYF. DNA for the CDR3: TGTGCCAGCGAAGGGACAGGGGGGCTTGCGGGGTTAACCAAAAACATTCAGTACTTC.

This chain links TRBV19 with TRBJ2-7, with TRBD2 matching 8 bases. V trimming: 1 base; J trimming: 3 bases; junction bases outside the gene matches: 20. The germline V gene has CDR1 LNHDA and CDR2 SQIVND (reference sequence). The CDR3 runs to 20 residues. As DNA, the CDR3 is TGTGCCAGTAGTATAGCTTCCGGAGGAGCGGGGGACACGTTGATCTACGAGCAGTACTTC. Encoded protein: CASSIASGGAGDTLIYEQYF.

V usage is TRBV5-1 and J usage is TRBJ2-2; TRBD1 or TRBD2 may be the D gene (7 bases each). V lost 4 bases and J 1 base, leaving 14 bases between the germline ends. This CDR3 spans 16 amino acids. Germline loops: CDR1 SGHRS, CDR2 YFSETQ. Here the CDR3 reads CASSPRGGLNTGELFF. The CDR3 DNA is TGCGCCAGCAGCCCCAGGGGGGGCTTGAACACCGGGGAGCTGTTTTTT.

Comments on this clone: Within the sample, other DNA sequences also encode this same CDR3. The J gene is TRBJ1-5, the V gene TRBV5-1; TRBD1 is a possible D gene (5 bases). The CDR3 length is 15 residues. V was trimmed by 0 bases and J by 0 bases, leaving 7 bases between them. Germline CDR1 SGHRS, CDR2 YFSETQ. In DNA form, the CDR3 reads TGCGCCAGCAGCTTGGCGGGGGATAGCAATCAGCCCCAGCATTTT. This codes for CASSLAGDSNQPQHF.

This chain uses TRBV4-1 with TRBJ2-7; the match to TRBD2 covers 14 bases. Germline CDR1 and CDR2: MGHRA and YSYEKL. This CDR3 contains 16 residues. V lost 0 bases to trimming and J lost 8 bases; unmatched junction nucleotides: 6. The CDR3 protein is CASSQEAGLAGGKQYF. The CDR3 nucleotides are TGCGCCAGCAGCCAAGAGGCCGGACTAGCGGGGGGCAAGCAGTACTTC.

This chain uses TRBV5-1 with TRBJ2-1, with 7 bases lining up with TRBD1. Germline trimming cut 7 bases from V and 0 bases from J; bases unmatched to any gene: 7. This CDR3 contains 15 residues. Germline CDR1 reads SGHRS; CDR2 reads YFSETQ. The CDR3 spells CASGREGASYNEQFF. The CDR3 DNA sequence: TGCGCCAGCGGCCGAGAGGGGGCCTCCTACAATGAGCAGTTCTTC.

The chain links TRBV11-2 to TRBJ1-2; D uncertain. This CDR3 region has 15 residues. The germline V gene has CDR1 SGHAT and CDR2 FQNNGV. Trimming removed 1 base from V and 1 base from J, with 10 bases in between. DNA for the CDR3: TGTGCCAGCAGCTTAGTGTCGAGGTTTAACTATGGCTACACCTTC. The encoded protein is CASSLVSRFNYGYTF.

This sequence joins TRBV5-1 and TRBJ2-2; D unclear. The CDR3 sequence is 14 residues long. Germline V gene data show CDR1 as SGHRS and CDR2 as YFSETQ. Trimming took off 4 bases at V and 4 bases at J, with 11 bases between the two ends. The DNA of the CDR3 is TGCGCCAGCAGCGGGCAGGCTGGCACCGGGGAGCTGTTTTTT. Translation gives CASSGQAGTGELFF.

This chain uses TRBV19 with TRBJ1-5, with D unclear. V was cut by 3 bases and J by 6 bases, with 18 bases left in between. From germline, CDR1 is LNHDA and CDR2 SQIVND (reference sequence). This CDR3 is 16 amino acids long. DNA for the CDR3: TGTGCCAGTAGTATGGGGTGGAACCCCCAGTTTCAGCCCCAGCATTTT. This codes for CASSMGWNPQFQPQHF.

The gene calls are TRBV5-1 and TRBJ1-1; a possible D gene is TRBD1 (5 bases). Trimming pared 0 bases from V and 6 bases from J, leaving 9 bases between. This CDR3 is built from 13 residues. From germline, CDR1 is SGHRS and CDR2 YFSETQ. The DNA of the CDR3 is TGCGCCAGCAGCTTGGGGGGGGTCCCTGAAGCTTTCTTT. The encoded protein is CASSLGGVPEAFF.

This chain joins TRBV5-6 and TRBJ1-1, with TRBD1 identical over 7 bases. The CDR3 contains 15 residues. The V segment lost 4 bases and the J segment 7 bases; nucleotides outside the gene matches: 13. Per germline, CDR1 SGHDT and CDR2 YYEEEE. The CDR3 DNA reads as TGTGCCAGCAGCCTCGGGGAGGGGGCTCCGGGTGAAGCTTTCTTT. Protein sequence: CASSLGEGAPGEAFF.

On this clone itself: At the DNA level, this CDR3 is encoded by other sequences in the same sample as well. The chain is built from TRBV27 and TRBJ1-6; no definite D call. CDR1 is MNHEY and CDR2 is SMNVEV in the germline V gene (reference sequence). This CDR3 spans 16 amino acids. Deletions cut 3 bases from V and 0 bases from J, with 9 bases between. In DNA, the CDR3 is TGTGCCAGCAGTTTTGGAGGTAGCTCCTATAATTCACCCCTCCACTTT. This sequence encodes CASSFGGSSYNSPLHF.

The J gene is TRBJ1-5, the V gene TRBV9; TRBD1 matches at 7 bases. The CDR3 spans 15 residues. Germline V CDR1 and CDR2: SGDLS, YYNGEE. J was trimmed by 3 bases and V by 4 bases; bases with no gene match: 7. The CDR3 coding sequence is TGTGCCAGCAGCTCCGGGACAGCGCTCAATCAGCCCCAGCATTTT. Residues: CASSSGTALNQPQHF.

This clone was observed a few times. The CDR3 bases are TGTGCCGCAGCCTCCTCGGACAGGACAACCTACGAGCAGTACTTC. This sequence encodes CAAASSDRTTYEQYF. This sequence joins TRBV6-6 and TRBJ2-7; 7 bases agree with TRBD1. With 11 bases clipped from V and 2 bases from J, the junction kept 15 bases outside the gene matches. The CDR3 has 15 amino acids. Germline CDR1 and CDR2: MNHNY and SVGAGI (reference sequence).

This chain links TRBV25-1 with TRBJ1-2; tentative D call: TRBD1 (6 bases). V lost 10 bases to trimming and J lost 2 bases, with 8 bases between them. CDR1 is MGHDK and CDR2 is SYGVNS in the germline V gene. The length of the CDR3 is 11 residues. The CDR3 nucleotides read TGTGCCACGCAGGGGAACTATGGCTACACCTTC. Amino acid sequence: CATQGNYGYTF.

This clone was observed a single time. The chain joins TRBV11-2 to TRBJ2-1; 7 bases match TRBD2. J was trimmed by 4 bases and V by 5 bases; bases with no gene match: 20. Germline lookup yields CDR1 SGHAT and CDR2 FQNNGV. This CDR3 has 19 residues. Here the CDR3 reads CASSHAGTKGPIRYNEQFF. In nucleotides, the CDR3 is TGTGCCAGCAGCCACGCCGGGACTAAAGGACCAATCCGTTACAATGAGCAGTTCTTC.

This chain links TRBV7-2 with TRBJ2-7, with D possibly matching TRBD1 (6 bases). Trimming took 5 bases from V and 2 from J, leaving 13 bases between them. The CDR3 covers 14 residues. CDR1 is SGHTA and CDR2 is FQGNSA in the germline V gene. The CDR3, as DNA: TGTGCCAGCAGCGGGGACATGGGGGCCTACGAGCAGTACTTC. The encoded protein is CASSGDMGAYEQYF.

This clone has only one observation. V and J are TRBV7-9 and TRBJ2-2; D is unresolved. Trimming shortened V by 3 bases and J by 4 bases, and 9 bases separated the two germline ends. The germline gives CDR1 SEHNR, CDR2 FQNEAQ (reference sequence). The CDR3 is 14 residues long. CDR3 region: CASSFPIPTGELFF. CDR3 nucleotide sequence: TGTGCCAGCAGCTTCCCCATCCCCACCGGGGAGCTGTTTTTT.

The chain recombines TRBV7-6 with TRBJ1-2, with D uncertain. Trimming stripped 0 bases from V and 4 bases from J, with 12 bases between. CDR1 SGHVS and CDR2 FNYEAQ come from the germline V gene. This CDR3 is built from 15 residues. Written as DNA, the CDR3 is TGTGCCAGCAGCTTAGCGGAAGGCAGGATCTATGGCTACACCTTC. Encoded protein: CASSLAEGRIYGYTF.

The V and J genes are TRBV6-5 and TRBJ1-4; D might be TRBD1 (5 bases). V was pared by 7 bases and J by 9 bases, with 15 bases between. CDR1 and CDR2 from the germline V gene are MNHEY and SVGAGI. There are 13 residues in the CDR3. DNA of the CDR3: TGTGCCAGCACCTTCTCGACGGGGCAAAAACTGTTTTTT. Its protein is CASTFSTGQKLFF.

This clone occurred once. The V gene is TRBV5-6, the J gene TRBJ2-3, with D hard to call. Germline V lookup: CDR1 SGHDT, CDR2 YYEEEE. Trimming left V 4 bases short and J 6 bases short, with 21 bases between. The CDR3 consists of 16 residues. The chain's CDR3 is CASSPSWGYMGDTQYF. The CDR3 nucleotides read TGTGCCAGCAGCCCTTCGTGGGGATACATGGGGGATACGCAGTATTTT.

This sequence joins TRBV5-1 and TRBJ2-2; a weak D match, TRBD2 (6 bases). The CDR3 runs to 15 residues. Germline CDR1 SGHRS, CDR2 YFSETQ. Between the trimmed V and J ends, which lost 3 bases and 4 bases, there was a span of 13 bases. The CDR3 region is CASSSEGTPTGELFF. The CDR3 DNA sequence: TGCGCCAGCAGCTCGGAGGGCACCCCCACCGGGGAGCTGTTTTTT.

CDR3 protein: CASSEFQAGYEQYF. DNA of the CDR3: TGCGCCAGCAGTGAATTTCAGGCTGGGTACGAGCAGTACTTC. The chain is built from TRBV10-1 and TRBJ2-7; D unclear. CDR3 length: 14 residues. Germline V gene lookup returns CDR1 WNHNN and CDR2 SYGVQD (reference sequence). Trimming took 3 bases from V and 4 from J, leaving 13 bases between them.

This chain uses TRBV29-1 with TRBJ2-7, with a possible D match to TRBD2 (5 bases). V shed 5 bases and J shed 3 bases, with 8 bases lying between them. This CDR3 has 11 amino acids. From germline, CDR1 is SQVTM and CDR2 ANQGSEA. CDR3 sequence: CSVLGSYEQYF. The CDR3 region has the DNA TGCAGCGTTTTAGGGAGCTACGAGCAGTACTTC.